Listed below are T cell receptor beta chains from one sample, sequenced in a study of T cell responses to AZD1222 COVID-19 vaccine. The protocol was immunoSEQ multiplex PCR, while the TCRdb copy is restricted to in-frame clones and leaves out a portion. The sample holds roughly 190,000 clones, more than 80% seen once. The sample consisted of peripheral blood, taken on day 0 of AZD1222 vaccination. Receptor source: an adult in good health. Each CDR3 is given with its conserved first and last residue. Each record gives: clone size, V gene, D gene, J gene, CDR3 protein, CDR3 DNA. D genes are given only for firm matches. The listing skips clone size in some rows; elsewhere it reads once, few, many or a size class.

>.|TRBV15|.|TRBJ2-5
CATSIQGKTQYF
TGTGCCACCAGCATTCAGGGAAAGACCCAGTACTTC
>.|TRBV27|.|TRBJ2-1
CASSVLPGEQFF
TGTGCCAGCAGTGTACTCCCTGGTGAGCAGTTCTTC
>once|TRBV7-9|.|TRBJ1-4
CASTAPNEKLFF
TGTGCCAGCACCGCGCCGAATGAAAAACTGTTTTTT
>.|TRBV19|TRBD1|TRBJ1-2
CASRTFRDRGSYGYTF
TGTGCCAGTAGGACATTTCGGGACAGGGGCTCTTATGGCTACACCTTC
>.|TRBV5-1|TRBD1|TRBJ2-1
CASSLAWTGGEQFF
TGCGCCAGCAGCTTGGCCTGGACAGGGGGCGAGCAGTTCTTC
>.|TRBV6-1|.|TRBJ1-5
CASSDRFGGQPQHF
TGTGCCAGCAGTGATAGGTTTGGCGGTCAGCCCCAGCATTTT
>.|TRBV28|TRBD1|TRBJ2-1
CASRFSGQVNNEQFF
TGTGCCAGCAGGTTTTCGGGACAGGTGAACAATGAGCAGTTCTTC
>.|TRBV30|TRBD1|TRBJ2-7
CAWRRTGGEQYF
TGTGCCTGGAGACGGACAGGGGGCGAGCAGTACTTC
>.|TRBV2|.|TRBJ1-4
CASSGSPDRRGEKLFF
TGTGCCAGCAGTGGATCTCCCGACAGGCGGGGAGAAAAACTGTTTTTT
>.|TRBV30|.|TRBJ1-6
CAWRVGNSPLHF
TGTGCCTGGAGGGTCGGGAATTCACCCCTCCACTTT
>.|TRBV5-4|.|TRBJ1-6
CASSDETASSYNSPLHF
TGTGCCAGCAGCGATGAGACGGCGAGCTCCTATAATTCACCCCTCCACTTT
>.|TRBV12-5|TRBD2|TRBJ2-7
CASGFRFGGRTYEQYF
TGTGCTAGTGGTTTTAGGTTTGGCGGGAGGACCTACGAGCAGTACTTC
>once|TRBV12-3/TRBV12-4|.|TRBJ1-5
CASSLSEGKPQHF
TGTGCCAGCAGTTTATCGGAGGGGAAGCCCCAGCATTTT
>.|TRBV13|.|TRBJ2-1
CASSRMNEQFF
TGTGCCAGCAGCCGGATGAATGAGCAGTTCTTC
>.|TRBV6-5|.|TRBJ2-7
CASSYSGDEQYF
TGTGCCAGCAGTTACTCGGGTGACGAGCAGTACTTC
>once|TRBV4-2|.|TRBJ1-6
CASSLGVAGYNSPLHF
TGTGCCAGCAGCCTAGGGGTTGCGGGGTATAATTCACCCCTCCACTTT
>once|TRBV5-1|.|TRBJ1-1
CASSPLIEGTEAFF
TGCGCCAGCAGCCCCTTAATCGAGGGGACTGAAGCTTTCTTT
>.|TRBV19|.|TRBJ1-6
CASSRQPGAGSPLHF
TGTGCCAGTAGTCGTCAGCCGGGGGCTGGATCACCCCTCCACTTT
>.|TRBV6-5|.|TRBJ1-4
CASSSQAARGGKLFF
TGTGCCAGCAGTTCCCAGGCTGCTAGAGGGGGAAAACTGTTTTTT
>.|TRBV3-1/TRBV3-2|TRBD2|TRBJ2-1
CASRDGGSNEQFF
TGTGCCAGCAGGGATGGCGGGAGCAATGAGCAGTTCTTC